Included here is one T cell receptor beta chain sequence, with context. Only in-frame clones appear in the TCRdb table, and some are missing; sequencing was by immunoSEQ multiplex PCR. The table lists 200,000 to 250,000 clones, more than 80% of them singletons. Germline CDR1 is SNHLY and CDR2 is FYNNEI. The V and J ends lost 1 base and 0 bases respectively, with 7 bases between them. This CDR3 comprises 15 residues. Recruitment covered 20 to 25 US areas and drew participants whose ages spanned roughly 18 to 90 years. Cohort placement rested on clinical history that participants reported themselves. The data were taken from a study of blood T cell repertoires in COVID-19. Study overall: Samples of COVID-19 (acute and convalescent) were obtained from the United States, Italy and Spain. In each case, the material was cDNA or gDNA derived from T cells, B-cell-depleted T cells, or PBMCs.

The source of this sequence is a woman aged 18 to 35 in a cohort exposed to, infected with or recovered from COVID-19 (not recorded which). The rearrangement joins TRBV2 to TRBJ1-3; no reliable D call. The sequencing sample was made of PBMCs or T cells enriched from blood (not recorded which). As DNA, the CDR3 is TGTGCCAGCAGTGAAGGGCATACCTCTGGAAACACCATATATTTT. Its translation: CASSEGHTSGNTIYF. The full variable domain, with the rest looked up from reference TRBV2 and TRBJ1-3, is EPEVTQTPSHQVTQMGQEVILRCVPISNHLYFYWYRQILGQKVEFLVSFYNNEISEKSEIFDDQFSVERPDGSNFTLKIRSTKLEDSAMYFCASSEGHTSGNTIYFGEGSWLTVV.